A selection of T cell receptor beta chains follows, all from one sample in a study of cytomegalovirus exposure and HLA in healthy donors. Profiled with immunoSEQ multiplex PCR; TCRdb holds only in-frame clones, not every one. Of some 120,000 clones in the sample, about 16% were seen once. What was sequenced was PBMCs. The receptors stem from a woman younger than 35 in good health and CMV-seronegative. CDR3s leave out the opening cysteine and the closing phenylalanine or tryptophan.

>TRBV6-6|TRBJ2-7
ASSPISGTSGGEQY
>TRBV6-5|TRBJ1-2
ASTGGFGYT
>TRBV19|TRBJ2-6
ASRGGAITGANVLT
>TRBV29-1|TRBJ2-7
SGQTTTYEQY
>TRBV7-3|TRBJ2-2
ASSPDRNTGELF
>TRBV6-5|TRBJ2-7
ASSYSGQAHEQY
>TRBV11-2|TRBJ2-3
ASSEGTSGSEDTQY
>TRBV13|TRBJ1-3
ASSFQGHVSGNTIY
>TRBV4-3|TRBJ1-1
ASSQRGLHMNTEAF
>TRBV6-1|TRBJ1-3
ASSEWGQGNTIY
>TRBV5-6|TRBJ1-2
ASSGRTGVRYGYT
>TRBV6-1|TRBJ2-1
AIHLAGRYNEQF
>TRBV7-9|TRBJ1-2
ASSFGQIPYGYT
>TRBV30|TRBJ1-5
AWGRGAGNQPQH
>TRBV29-1|TRBJ2-1
SVGGLSGSGEQF